These T cell receptor beta chains were read from a single sample in a study of control samples from healthy donors and cancer patients. Generated by immunoSEQ multiplex PCR, the TCRdb table keeps only in-frame clones and is missing some. In the table there are 170,000 or so clones, around 95% of which are singletons. Sequences were obtained from blood. These receptor sequences come from a woman aged 40 to 50 in good health. Each CDR3 is given with its conserved first and last residue. Each record gives: V gene, clone size, CDR3 protein. Expanded clones are given a class, and other clones once, few, many or no size at all.

TRBV4-3 NA CASSQDASGVADTQYF
TRBV7-8 NA CASSARDSSYEQYF
TRBV20-1 NA CSAAGSYEQYF
TRBV4-3 NA CASSQGNSWTEAFF
TRBV5-1 NA CASSTQGNTEAFF
TRBV19 NA CASSSGQWSNIQYF
TRBV2 NA CASSGESRDRLLGSPLHF
TRBV3-1/TRBV3-2 NA CASSQDSRQGAFF
TRBV4-1 NA CASSLEVTVNSPLHF
TRBV2 NA CASSEERNTIYF
TRBV25-1 NA CASSEFRRGQETQYF
TRBV7-2 NA CASSITSGRAYEQYF
TRBV4-2 NA CASSQEWELNYGYTF
TRBV6-1 NA CASSGYDWYSGNTIYF
TRBV18 NA CASSQGRDTEAFF
TRBV13 NA CASSSTGEQFF
TRBV24-1 NA CATSDSRGGRFTDTQYF
TRBV29-1 NA CSVKSRGGRGDTQYF
TRBV4-2 NA CASSQDRTGRKAFF
TRBV14 NA CASSRGQGRGTEAFF
TRBV5-6 once CASSILDRSFLQGYTF
TRBV19 NA CASRKPGVGNQPQHF
TRBV6-2/TRBV6-3 NA CARSPRTGYTMNTEAFF
TRBV4-1 NA CASRQITSGGYNEQFF
TRBV3-1/TRBV3-2 few CASSQARGTPLHF
TRBV4-1 NA CASSQTLDVTGEKYGYTF
TRBV4-3 NA CASSQLYDSYEQYF
TRBV5-1 NA CASSTGTSGGYEQYF
TRBV20-1 NA CSAGYEQYF
TRBV7-7 NA CASSSGTGGAELFF
TRBV2 NA CASSERVTGFRQPQHF
TRBV10-1 NA CASSGGTAGELFF
TRBV10-3 NA CAISEGTGGHSQPQHF
TRBV19 NA CASSIWSIRGQKNEQYF
TRBV7-2 NA CASSLVHGANTEAFF
TRBV7-8 NA CASSPGLAGDEQFF
TRBV4-2 few CASSLRTSGTDTQYF
TRBV12-5 NA CASEPPGQGGEQYF
TRBV21-1 once CASSKQGKAYEQYF
TRBV3-1/TRBV3-2 NA CASSLRQGNTEAFF
TRBV3-1/TRBV3-2 few CASSQRSLDGPTF
TRBV2 NA CASSGTARASYEQYF
TRBV6-4 NA CASSDSEDGNTEAFF
TRBV19 NA CASRAADNYGYTF
TRBV7-2 NA CASSSRTGGVYYGYTF
TRBV27 NA CASRQEDYGYTF
TRBV19 NA CASSISADLEAFF
TRBV5-4 NA CASSKREPAYEQYF
TRBV9 NA CASSVDIRGPQHF
TRBV7-2 NA CASSLVRTANTGELFF